This T cell receptor (beta chain) comes out of a study of T cells after yellow fever vaccination. Broader study findings: Abundant clonotypes (contaminants from the bulk population) could be present in FACS-sorted repertoires. The secondary response was weaker but peaked faster, day 5 versus 15.

Germline V lookup: CDR1 SGHTA, CDR2 FQGTGA. V lost 2 bases and J lost 6; bases outside the gene matches: 4. The CDR3 consists of 14 residues. There are many counts of this clonotype. Its target is unknown. Each CDR3 protein is one row after TCRdb ran MiXCR on the 5' RACE reads. Of approximately 120,000 distinct CDR3 sequences listed, about 7% are singletons. The sequence was collected from a young man who received the YFV17D yellow fever vaccine. V gene TRBV7-3 combines with J gene TRBJ2-1, with 7 bases identical to TRBD2. The sequenced sample was CD4+ T cells sorted from PBMCs, obtained 10 days after the first yellow fever vaccination. This chain's CDR3 is CASSLLAASNEQFF. The DNA of the CDR3 is TGTGCCAGCAGCTTACTAGCGGCGAGCAATGAGCAGTTCTTC.